These 30 T cell receptor beta chains were sequenced from one sample in a study of identical twins. One entry per CDR3 protein, called by TCRdb with MiXCR from the 5' RACE reads. This table has roughly 500,000 distinct CDR3 sequences, less than 25% appearing once. The same data also went into a second study, on T cells expressing NK-cell markers.

Source material: CD4+ T cells sorted from blood. These TCRs come from a young woman in good health.

This clonotype was detected only a few times. The V and J genes are TRBV6-1 and TRBJ1-1; D may be TRBD1 (5 bases). This CDR3 has 11 residues. The V and J ends lost 8 bases and 8 bases respectively, with 12 bases between them. Germline V lookup: CDR1 MNHNS, CDR2 SASEGT. The CDR3, as DNA: TGTGCCAGCCCTGGGACCTCGGAAGCTTTCTTT. Encoded protein: CASPGTSEAFF.

This clonotype was detected a few times. The chain is built from TRBV19 and TRBJ1-6, with no clear D. V lost 7 bases, J lost 7 bases, and 11 bases lay in between. CDR3 length equals 13 residues. Germline CDR1 LNHDA, CDR2 SQIVND (reference sequence). The chain's CDR3 is CASTSSANSPLHF. CDR3 coding DNA: TGTGCCAGTACAAGCAGTGCAAATTCACCCCTCCACTTT.

The chain recombines TRBV29-1 with TRBJ2-3; D possibly matches TRBD1 or TRBD2 (7 bases each). CDR3 size: 15 residues. The V and J ends lost 7 bases and 5 bases respectively, with 22 bases between them. Per the germline V gene, CDR1 is SQVTM and CDR2 is ANQGSEA. The CDR3 DNA is TGCAGCGCAAGGGGGCGCGGGGGCCAGGGAGATACGCAGTATTTT. The encoded protein is CSARGRGGQGDTQYF.

This chain connects TRBV12-3 or TRBV12-4 to TRBJ2-1; a weak D match, TRBD2 (5 bases). CDR3 size: 16 residues. V lost 5 bases, J lost 6 bases, and 20 bases lay in between. In DNA form, the CDR3 reads TGTGCCAGCAGTCGTTCCATGAGGGCCCGCCCCAATGAGCAGTTCTTC. This sequence encodes CASSRSMRARPNEQFF.

This clonotype was counted between two and nine times. The chain uses TRBV12-3 or TRBV12-4 and TRBJ2-1; no clear D gene. This CDR3 is 12 amino acids long. With 6 bases removed from V and 11 bases from J, the gap between germline ends came to 14 bases. In DNA, the CDR3 is TGTGCCAGCAGCCGCGGCCCTGGGAAGCAGTTCTTC. Residues: CASSRGPGKQFF.

This clonotype has only a few counts. The chain couples TRBV4-3 to TRBJ2-7, with D perhaps matching TRBD1 or TRBD2 (6 bases each). CDR1 LGHNA and CDR2 YSLEER come from the germline V gene. V was pared by 0 bases and J by 2 bases, with 14 bases between. CDR3 length: 16 residues. The CDR3 DNA sequence: TGCGCCAGCAGCCAAGATAGCGGCAGGGACACCTACGAGCAGTACTTC. Translated: CASSQDSGRDTYEQYF.

This clonotype was seen only a few times. The chain carries TRBV5-1 and TRBJ2-3, with D unresolved. This CDR3 contains 14 residues. Trimming left V 0 bases short and J 2 bases short, with 7 bases between. Germline V CDR1 and CDR2: SGHRS, YFSETQ. CDR3 DNA: TGCGCCAGCAGCTTGGAAGGCAACACAGATACGCAGTATTTT. Translated, it gives CASSLEGNTDTQYF.

This clonotype has just a few counts. This chain's CDR3 is CANLRTSREDEQFF. CDR3 nucleotide sequence: TGTGCCAACCTACGGACTAGTCGTGAGGATGAGCAGTTCTTC. The chain employs TRBV2 and TRBJ2-1, with 7 positions matching TRBD2. V shed 10 bases, J shed 8 bases, and the junction held 14 bases outside the gene matches. Per the germline V gene, CDR1 is SNHLY and CDR2 is FYNNEI. The CDR3 loop spans 14 amino acids.

The chain couples TRBV14 to TRBJ2-7; D ambiguous. Looked up from germline, CDR1 is SGHDN and CDR2 is FVKESK. The CDR3 runs to 14 residues. The V gene lost 1 base and the J gene lost 0 bases, with 7 bases spanning the gap. Here the CDR3 reads CASSQASISYEQYF. CDR3 nucleotides: TGTGCCAGCAGCCAAGCGTCCATCTCCTACGAGCAGTACTTC.

The sample holds a few counts of this clonotype. The DNA of the CDR3 is TGCAGTGCTAGAGATAGCAGTTTGAACACTGAAGCTTTCTTT. This codes for CSARDSSLNTEAFF. The chain employs TRBV20-1 and TRBJ1-1; D unclear. CDR3 length: 14 residues. V lost 0 bases to trimming and J lost 0 bases, with 8 bases between them. Germline V gene data show CDR1 as DFQATT and CDR2 as SNEGSKA (reference sequence).

The table lists this clonotype with a few counts. The chain carries TRBV14 and TRBJ2-1; D perhaps matches TRBD1 (5 bases). This CDR3 has 16 amino acids. CDR1 is SGHDN, CDR2 FVKESK, per germline. V shed 2 bases and J shed 0 bases, with 11 bases lying between them. The CDR3 is CASSQYQGSSYNEQFF. For the CDR3, the DNA is TGTGCCAGCAGCCAATATCAGGGAAGCTCCTACAATGAGCAGTTCTTC. Variable domain in full (rest from reference TRBV14 and TRBJ2-1): EAGVTQFPSHSVIEKGQTVTLRCDPISGHDNLYWYRRVMGKEIKFLLHFVKESKQDESGMPNNRFLAERTGGTYSTLKVQPAELEDSGVYFCASSQYQGSSYNEQFFGPGTRLTVL.

This chain uses TRBV27 with TRBJ2-3; D not resolved. Germline-derived CDR1 and CDR2 are MNHEY and SMNVEV (reference sequence). CDR3 length: 15 residues. V gave up 1 base and J gave up 4 bases, with 12 bases separating them. This chain's CDR3 is CASSLFLGVADTQYF. The DNA for the CDR3 is TGTGCCAGCAGTTTATTCCTCGGCGTGGCAGATACGCAGTATTTT.

This clonotype was counted a single time. This sequence joins TRBV24-1 and TRBJ2-3; TRBD1 matches 8 bases. Germline CDR1 KGHDR, CDR2 SFDVKD. V shed 2 bases and J 4 bases; nucleotides not matched to a gene: 4. The CDR3 runs to 15 residues. The CDR3 sequence: CATSDSEQGADTQYF. The CDR3 nucleotides read TGTGCCACCAGTGATTCGGAACAGGGGGCAGATACGCAGTATTTT.

The V gene is TRBV5-1, the J gene TRBJ2-7, with 7 bases aligning to TRBD1. CDR1 SGHRS and CDR2 YFSETQ come from the germline V gene. This CDR3 is built from 14 residues. V trimming: 7 bases; J trimming: 5 bases; junction bases outside the gene matches: 12. The DNA of the CDR3 is TGCGCCAGCCGTCCCGGGACAGCTGCGGACGAGCAGTACTTC. Protein product: CASRPGTAADEQYF.

This clonotype has only a few counts. As DNA, the CDR3 is TGTGCCAGCAGCCGAAATTGGGACTCAAATCAGCCCCAGCATTTT. Its protein product is CASSRNWDSNQPQHF. The chain carries TRBV27 and TRBJ1-5, with a tentative D call TRBD1 (5 bases). Trimming stripped 6 bases from V and 4 bases from J, with 16 bases between. CDR1 is MNHEY and CDR2 is SMNVEV in the germline V gene (reference sequence). The CDR3 covers 15 residues.

This clonotype turned up a few times. The rearrangement uses TRBV5-1 and TRBJ1-5; possibly TRBD1 for D (5 bases). The V gene's germline CDR1 is SGHRS and CDR2 YFSETQ. The V end was cut by 8 bases, the J end by 3 bases, with 15 bases between. There are 14 residues in the CDR3. CDR3 DNA sequence: TGCGCCAGACCAGGGCGGGAGGACAATCAGCCCCAGCATTTT. Translating gives CARPGREDNQPQHF. The full variable domain, rest sourced from reference TRBV5-1 and TRBJ1-5, is KAGVTQTPRYLIKTRGQQVTLSCSPISGHRSVSWYQQTPGQGLQFLFEYFSETQRNKGNFPGRFSGRQFSNSRSEMNVSTLELGDSALYLCARPGREDNQPQHFGDGTRLSIL.

This clonotype was recorded many times. The CDR3 here is CSVVRGTTVETQYF. The CDR3 DNA reads TGCAGCGTTGTACGGGGTACCACGGTAGAGACCCAGTACTTC. The J gene is TRBJ2-5, the V gene TRBV29-1, with a weak D call TRBD2 (5 bases). This CDR3 spans 14 amino acids. The germline V gene has CDR1 SQVTM and CDR2 ANQGSEA. Trimming removed 4 bases from V and 4 bases from J, with 16 bases in between.

The genes are TRBV5-1 and TRBJ1-1; the D gene is possibly TRBD1 (5 bases). Trimming cost V 1 base and J 3 bases, with 10 bases left between them. Germline-derived CDR1 and CDR2 are SGHRS and YFSETQ. The CDR3 has 14 amino acids. The CDR3 region is CASSLRTIDTEAFF. CDR3 DNA sequence: TGCGCCAGCAGCTTGCGGACAATAGACACTGAAGCTTTCTTT.

This clonotype was detected a few times. The rearrangement uses TRBV20-1 and TRBJ1-2; no definite D call. V lost 5 bases to trimming and J lost 4 bases, with 14 bases between them. Looked up from germline, CDR1 is DFQATT and CDR2 is SNEGSKA (reference sequence). This CDR3 spans 13 amino acids. The CDR3 loop is CSAWDPAGYGYTF. The CDR3 region has the DNA TGCAGTGCTTGGGATCCAGCCGGCTATGGCTACACCTTC.

The chain couples TRBV20-1 to TRBJ2-7; no clear D gene. The germline CDR1 and CDR2 sequences are DFQATT and SNEGSKA (reference sequence). The CDR3 has 12 residues. The V gene lost 1 base and the J gene lost 7 bases, with 11 bases spanning the gap. In nucleotides, the CDR3 is TGCAGTGCTAGAGCGTTCAATGGAGAGCAGTACTTC. Its protein is CSARAFNGEQYF.

This clonotype was picked up a small number of times. Here the CDR3 reads CSAARTGSVAQHF. The CDR3 bases are TGCAGTGCTGCCCGGACAGGGTCGGTGGCCCAGCATTTT. The genes are TRBV20-1 and TRBJ1-5, with 8 positions matching TRBD1. The CDR3 length is 13 residues. Looked up from germline, CDR1 is DFQATT and CDR2 is SNEGSKA (reference sequence). Trimming at V came to 5 bases and at J to 11 bases, leaving 11 bases not matched to a gene.

This clonotype was seen a handful of times. V gene TRBV5-1 combines with J gene TRBJ2-3; TRBD2 matches at 8 bases. This CDR3 has 16 amino acids. V dropped 3 bases and J dropped 4; count of bases not matched to a gene: 10. The germline V gene encodes CDR1 SGHRS and CDR2 YFSETQ. The CDR3 loop reads CASSWPQGLVSDTQYF. CDR3 DNA sequence: TGCGCCAGCAGCTGGCCCCAGGGACTAGTCTCAGATACGCAGTATTTT.

This clonotype was seen many times. A much larger clonotype is one base distant, so this may be a read error. V usage is TRBV7-9 and J usage is TRBJ1-1; TRBD1 might be the D (6 bases). This CDR3 comprises 13 residues. V was clipped by 2 bases and J by 4 bases, with 8 bases between them. In germline, CDR1 is SEHNR, CDR2 FQNEAQ (reference sequence). CDR3 DNA: TGTGCCAGCAGCTTACAGGGGAGCACTGAAGCTTTCTTT. Protein product: CASSLQGSTEAFF.

The chain is built from TRBV2 and TRBJ2-5; D not certain. The germline V gene has CDR1 SNHLY and CDR2 FYNNEI. The CDR3 sequence is 12 residues long. V lost 6 bases and J 1 base, leaving 6 bases between the germline ends. The DNA of the CDR3 is TGTGCCAGCAGGGGAAGCCAAGAGACCCAGTACTTC. This codes for CASRGSQETQYF. The full variable domain, in which reference TRBV2 and TRBJ2-5 provide the parts outside the CDR3, is EPEVTQTPSHQVTQMGQEVILRCVPISNHLYFYWYRQILGQKVEFLVSFYNNEISEKSEIFDDQFSVERPDGSNFTLKIRSTKLEDSAMYFCASRGSQETQYFGPGTRLLVL.

Many counts were recorded for this clonotype. The gene calls are TRBV7-2 and TRBJ1-5, with D possibly TRBD1 on 5 matching bases. Looked up from germline, CDR1 is SGHTA and CDR2 is FQGNSA. The CDR3 runs 14 residues. The germline V and J ends were trimmed by 5 bases and 2 bases, with 10 bases remaining between them. The DNA of the CDR3 is TGTGCCAGCAGCGTTGACAGTGGCAATCAGCCCCAGCATTTT. Translated, it gives CASSVDSGNQPQHF.

The table lists this clonotype with many counts. The CDR3 DNA follows: TGTGCCAGCAGGGATTTGGGGTATGGCTACACCTTC. Translated: CASRDLGYGYTF. J is TRBJ1-2 and V is TRBV3-1; D is unresolved. Trimming cost V 6 bases and J 5 bases, with 10 bases left between them. From germline, CDR1 is LGHDT and CDR2 YNNKEL (reference sequence). This CDR3 region has 12 residues.

The genes are TRBV9 and TRBJ1-6; tentatively, D is TRBD1 (6 bases). V was pared by 0 bases and J by 5 bases, with 12 bases between. This CDR3 has 16 amino acids. Looked up from germline, CDR1 is SGDLS and CDR2 is YYNGEE. CDR3 sequence (DNA): TGTGCCAGCAGCGTAGCGGGGGGCGCAGATAATTCACCCCTCCACTTT. Translating gives CASSVAGGADNSPLHF.

V is TRBV11-3 and J is TRBJ1-3, with D possibly TRBD1 on 6 matching bases. Trimming left V 3 bases short and J 4 bases short, with 10 bases between. The CDR3 is 14 amino acids. Germline V lookup: CDR1 SGHNT, CDR2 YENEEA. The CDR3 DNA reads TGTGCCAGCAGCTTGACAGGCCGGGGAAACACCATATATTTT. Translation gives CASSLTGRGNTIYF.

This chain connects TRBV6-5 to TRBJ2-1; 9 bases match TRBD2. Germline lookup yields CDR1 MNHEY and CDR2 SVGAGI. The CDR3 is 16 residues long. The J segment lost 10 bases and the V segment lost 5 bases, leaving 15 bases of the junction unmatched. CDR3 DNA: TGTGCCAGCAGTCTCTCGGCGGGGGGGCCGTCCTCCGAGCAGTTCTTC. Translated, it gives CASSLSAGGPSSEQFF.

This clonotype showed up just a few times. V is TRBV12-3 or TRBV12-4 and J is TRBJ1-2, with 7 bases that match TRBD1. The CDR3 is 13 residues long. V lost 5 bases, J lost 8 bases, and 8 bases stayed unmatched. CDR3 amino acids: CASSPTGEGGYTF. The CDR3 DNA reads as TGTGCCAGCAGTCCCACAGGGGAGGGAGGCTACACCTTC.